This T cell receptor beta chain was identified in a study of Ad26.COV2.S vaccination and SARS-CoV-2 variants. Points on this clone: Its cognate antigen is unknown.

General observations from the study: Spike-specific responses of CD8+ and CD4+ T cells were reported to display substantial breadth after vaccination.

The assay was immunoSEQ multiplex PCR, and TCRdb's table has in-frame clones only and misses some. The sample records about 350,000 clones, about 88% being singletons. Noted treatment: about 20 received Ad26.COV2.S at low or high dose, single or two shots; about 5 received placebo; per-sample allocation not given. After the first vaccine or placebo injection, samples were drawn on day 63. The sequence was obtained from a person aged 18-65 years who received the Ad26.COV2.S COVID-19 vaccine or a placebo. The sample in question was peripheral blood, obtained in a trial of Ad26.COV2.S vaccine versus placebo.

The CDR3, as DNA: TGCGCCAGCAATGGTGGGGACTACGAGCAGTACTTC. Translating gives CASNGGDYEQYF. V is TRBV5-1 and J is TRBJ2-7; D is uncertain. This CDR3 region has 12 residues. With 6 bases removed from V and 3 bases from J, the gap between germline ends came to 10 bases. Looked up from germline, CDR1 is SGHRS and CDR2 is YFSETQ. Full variable domain (remainder filled in from reference TRBV5-1 and TRBJ2-7): KAGVTQTPRYLIKTRGQQVTLSCSPISGHRSVSWYQQTPGQGLQFLFEYFSETQRNKGNFPGRFSGRQFSNSRSEMNVSTLELGDSALYLCASNGGDYEQYFGPGTRLTVT.